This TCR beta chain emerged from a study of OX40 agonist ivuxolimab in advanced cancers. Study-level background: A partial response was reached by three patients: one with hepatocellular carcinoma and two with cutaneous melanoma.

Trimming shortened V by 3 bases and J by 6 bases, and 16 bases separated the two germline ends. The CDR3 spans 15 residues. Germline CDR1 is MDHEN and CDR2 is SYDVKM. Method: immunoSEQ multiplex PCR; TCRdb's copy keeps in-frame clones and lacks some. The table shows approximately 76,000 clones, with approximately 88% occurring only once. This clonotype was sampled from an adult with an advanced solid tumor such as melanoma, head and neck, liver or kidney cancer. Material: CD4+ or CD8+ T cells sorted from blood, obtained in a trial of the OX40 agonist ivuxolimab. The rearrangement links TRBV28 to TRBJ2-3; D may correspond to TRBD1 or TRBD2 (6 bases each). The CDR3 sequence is CASSFRKGGLDTQYF. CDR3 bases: TGTGCCAGCAGTTTCAGGAAGGGGGGCTTGGATACGCAGTATTTT.